At least ten counts were recorded for the clone carrying this TCR beta chain. RNA transcripts provided the source from which TCR beta CDR3 regions were amplified. First-round RT-PCR with HTBI primers amplified the TCR CDR3 region. TCRdb processed the multiplex PCR reads anew with MiXCR; each CDR3 protein has one entry. The sample has some 350,000 distinct CDR3 sequences; approximately 19% are singletons. The sample is drawn from a study of T cells in Graves' hyperthyroidism and ophthalmopathy. Trimming pared 6 bases from V and 1 base from J, leaving 6 bases between. This CDR3 is 12 amino acids long. The germline V gene has CDR1 MNHNS and CDR2 SASEGT.

The rearrangement uses TRBV6-1 and TRBJ1-2, with D unresolved. The sequencing sample was made of blood. The receptor's source is a woman younger than 30 with Graves' hyperthyroidism. The CDR3 sequence: CASSSFNYGYTF. The CDR3 DNA follows: TGTGCCAGCAGCTCGTTTAACTATGGCTACACCTTC.